The entry below describes one T cell receptor (beta chain). A read error is the likely source, as a far larger clone sits one nucleotide away. These data are taken from a study of prognosis after radiotherapy for stage I lung cancer. Study-wide context: Around twelve patients' tumors were adenocarcinoma, and seven patients' tumors were squamous cell carcinoma.

TCR beta CDR3 amplification from genomic DNA was performed by two-round multiplex PCR. First-round PCR amplification was performed with primers specific to each TRBV and TRBJ gene. The second round, a PCR step, used universal primers. A single record per CDR3 protein comes from TCRdb applying MiXCR to the multiplex PCR reads. This sample carries about 36,000 distinct CDR3 sequences, roughly a third of them seen once, and the ten largest clones take approximately 15%. Per germline, CDR1 SGHDN and CDR2 FVKESK. The CDR3 is 15 residues long. V lost 6 bases to trimming and J lost 6 bases; unmatched junction nucleotides: 13.

The source is a donor over 45 with non-small cell lung cancer. The V call is TRBV14, the J call TRBJ2-7, with TRBD1 identical over 8 bases. The specimen comprised PBMCs, sampled before or after stereotactic body radiation therapy (not recorded which). CDR3 coding DNA: TGTGCCAGCAGTTCAGGGACAGGACTCCAGGTCGAGCAGTACTTC. Its translation: CASSSGTGLQVEQYF.